Listed below are T cell receptor beta chains from one sample, sequenced in a study of tumour-infiltrating T cells in Burkitt lymphoma. Repertoires were generated with immunoSEQ multiplex PCR, while TCRdb's copy carries only in-frame clones and drops some. The top ten clones hold roughly 3.2% of a sample with under 8,000 clones, approximately 18% of them seen once. The sequenced sample consisted of tumor tissue. Every receptor here comes from a human donor with diffuse large B-cell lymphoma. Both conserved end residues are part of each CDR3. Fields, in order: CDR3 length, clone size, D gene, J gene, V gene, CDR3 DNA, CDR3 protein. A D gene is named only where the DNA matches it firmly. Size tells how often a clone was seen (once, few, many) or the class of an expanded clone, and some rows leave it out.

>17|.|TRBD1|TRBJ2-5|TRBV11-2
TGTGCCAGCAGCGGGCTTGGCGGACAGGGGAGCCAAGAGACCCAGTACTTC
CASSGLGGQGSQETQYF
>15|few|TRBD2|TRBJ2-7|TRBV6-6
TGTGCCAGCAGAGCCGGGACTAGCGGGAGTTACGAGCAGTACTTC
CASRAGTSGSYEQYF
>13|.|TRBD1|TRBJ1-2|TRBV19
TGTGCCAGTAGCCAGGGACAGTCCTTGGGCTACACCTTC
CASSQGQSLGYTF
>13|.|.|TRBJ1-1|TRBV7-3
TGTGCCAGCAGCTTACAGTTGAACACTGAAGCTTTCTTT
CASSLQLNTEAFF
>12|few|.|TRBJ2-1|TRBV28
TGTGCCAGCAGTTTACGGGGTAGTGAGCAGTTCTTC
CASSLRGSEQFF
>17|.|.|TRBJ2-5|TRBV9
TGTGCCAGCAGCGTAGGTTGGGCAGGGAGTTCCCAAGAGACCCAGTACTTC
CASSVGWAGSSQETQYF
>13|few|.|TRBJ1-5|TRBV2
TGTGCCAGCAGGAATGATGGCAATCAGCCCCAGCATTTT
CASRNDGNQPQHF
>15|.|.|TRBJ2-6|TRBV27
TGTGCCAGCAGTTTATCTTGGTCTGGGGCCAACGTCCTGACTTTC
CASSLSWSGANVLTF
>15|.|TRBD2|TRBJ2-3|TRBV27
TGTGCCAGCAGTGTTACCGGGACTAGCCCGGATACGCAGTATTTT
CASSVTGTSPDTQYF
>13|few|.|TRBJ2-7|TRBV6-1
TGTGCCAGCAGTGCCCCGGGATCCTACGAGCAGTACTTC
CASSAPGSYEQYF
>15|few|.|TRBJ1-2|TRBV6-5
TGTGCCAGCCTCTCGTTTGGAGGCAGGGGCTATGGCTACACCTTC
CASLSFGGRGYGYTF
>15|few|.|TRBJ2-1|TRBV29-1
TGCAGCGTTGATCCACCCTTAGGCTCCTACAATGAGCAGTTCTTC
CSVDPPLGSYNEQFF
>16|.|.|TRBJ2-3|TRBV13
TGTGCCAGCAGCGACTACGGGACCGCAAACACAGATACGCAGTATTTT
CASSDYGTANTDTQYF
>15|.|.|TRBJ2-2|TRBV4-1
TGCGCCAGCAGTCTCCGGGACCCCCATACCGGGGAGCTGTTTTTT
CASSLRDPHTGELFF
>16|few|TRBD2|TRBJ2-1|TRBV5-1
TGCGCCAGCAGCTTGGCGGGACTAGCGGGAGCCTATGAGCAGTTCTTC
CASSLAGLAGAYEQFF
>13|.|.|TRBJ1-2|TRBV18
TGTGCCAGCTCACCAGAGAACAGGGATGGCTACACCTTC
CASSPENRDGYTF
>14|few|.|TRBJ2-5|TRBV25-1
TGTGCCAGCAGTGAAGGAGGGCACCAAGAGACCCAGTACTTC
CASSEGGHQETQYF
>12|few|.|TRBJ2-1|TRBV12-5
TGTGCTAGTGGTCCCAACACCGTAGAGCAGTTCTTC
CASGPNTVEQFF
>12|.|.|TRBJ2-7|TRBV7-2
TGTGCCAGCAGCTTTGTGGGTTACGAGCAGTACTTC
CASSFVGYEQYF
>14|.|TRBD1|TRBJ2-3|TRBV5-1
TGCGCCAGCACCCTGGGACAGGGAACAGATACGCAGTATTTT
CASTLGQGTDTQYF
>12|few|.|TRBJ2-5|TRBV2
TGTGCCAGCGTTGGGCTAGGTGAGACCCAGTACTTC
CASVGLGETQYF
>18|few|.|TRBJ2-1|TRBV19
TGTGCCAGTAGTATCGTCCCCATAGGGGAAATCTCCTACAATGAGCAGTTCTTC
CASSIVPIGEISYNEQFF
>16|few|.|TRBJ1-1|TRBV19
TGTGCCAGTAGTACACAAAACAGGGTTATGAACACTGAAGCTTTCTTT
CASSTQNRVMNTEAFF